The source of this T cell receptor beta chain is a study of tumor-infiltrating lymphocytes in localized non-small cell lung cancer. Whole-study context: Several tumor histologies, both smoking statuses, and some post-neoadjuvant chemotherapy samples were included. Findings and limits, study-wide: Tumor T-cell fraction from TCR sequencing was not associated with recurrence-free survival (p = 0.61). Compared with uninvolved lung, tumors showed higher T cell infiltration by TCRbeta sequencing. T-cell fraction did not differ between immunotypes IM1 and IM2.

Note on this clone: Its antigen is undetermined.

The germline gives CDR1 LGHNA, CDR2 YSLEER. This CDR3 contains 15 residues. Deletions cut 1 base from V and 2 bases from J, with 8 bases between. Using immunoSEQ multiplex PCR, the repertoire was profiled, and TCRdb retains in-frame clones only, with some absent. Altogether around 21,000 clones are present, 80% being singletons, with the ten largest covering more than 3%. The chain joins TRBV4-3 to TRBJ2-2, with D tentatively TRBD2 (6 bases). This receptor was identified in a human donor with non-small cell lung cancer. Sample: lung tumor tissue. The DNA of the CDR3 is TGCGCCAGCAGCCAAGTCGGACTAAACACCGGGGAGCTGTTTTTT. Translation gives CASSQVGLNTGELFF.